These 14 T cell receptor beta chains came from one sample sequenced in a study of blood T cell repertoires in COVID-19. Generated by immunoSEQ multiplex PCR, the TCRdb table keeps only in-frame clones and is missing some. This table holds over 200,000 clones, roughly 77% found once. The sample taken for sequencing was PBMCs or T cells enriched from blood (not recorded which). The receptors derive from a man aged 35 to 55 who had recovered from COVID-19.

This sequence joins TRBV11-2 and TRBJ1-5; D might be TRBD1 (6 bases). Germline V gene sequence: CDR1 SGHAT, CDR2 FQNNGV. Trimming removed 5 bases at V and 3 bases at J, with 11 bases between. The CDR3 is 14 residues long. CDR3 protein: CASSPTGNNQPQHF. The CDR3 bases are TGTGCCAGCAGCCCGACAGGCAACAATCAGCCCCAGCATTTT.

In DNA form, the CDR3 reads TGTGCCAGCAGCTCGTCGGGGAATAGCAATCAGCCCCAGCATTTT. It encodes CASSSSGNSNQPQHF. The gene calls are TRBV7-3 and TRBJ1-5, with D hard to call. Trimming cost V 4 bases and J 0 bases, with 10 bases left between them. CDR3 size: 15 residues. Germline V gene data show CDR1 as SGHTA and CDR2 as FQGTGA.

The chain employs TRBV15 and TRBJ2-7; possible D gene TRBD1, 6 bases. The V gene's germline CDR1 is LNHNV and CDR2 YYDKDF (reference sequence). The V and J ends lost 2 bases and 4 bases respectively, with 12 bases between them. This CDR3 comprises 14 residues. This chain's CDR3 is CATSRRQAGYEQYF. DNA of the CDR3: TGTGCCACCAGCAGACGACAGGCTGGTTACGAGCAGTACTTC.

J is TRBJ1-4 and V is TRBV20-1; D ambiguous. Per germline, CDR1 DFQATT and CDR2 SNEGSKA (reference sequence). Trimming left V 7 bases short and J 4 bases short, with 7 bases between. CDR3 size: 11 residues. This CDR3 reads CSGRFNEKLFF. In DNA, the CDR3 is TGCAGTGGCAGGTTTAATGAAAAACTGTTTTTT.

The gene calls are TRBV7-9 and TRBJ1-4; 7 nucleotides align to TRBD1. CDR1 and CDR2 (germline): SEHNR, FQNEAQ (reference sequence). V was pared by 0 bases and J by 7 bases, with 2 bases of the junction left unmatched. The CDR3 has 14 residues. The CDR3 spells CASSLAQGGEKLFF. CDR3 bases: TGTGCCAGCAGCTTAGCTCAGGGGGGTGAAAAACTGTTTTTT.

The J gene is TRBJ1-3, the V gene TRBV6-5; no reliable D call. V dropped 4 bases and J dropped 4 bases, with 14 bases sitting between them. The germline gives CDR1 MNHEY, CDR2 SVGAGI. The CDR3 sequence is 15 residues long. CDR3 sequence reads: CASSSPAARGNTIYF. The CDR3 region has the DNA TGTGCCAGCAGTTCCCCCGCGGCAAGAGGAAACACCATATATTTT.

There are a few counts of this clone. V is TRBV12-5 and J is TRBJ1-1; D unresolved. The germline V and J ends were trimmed by 9 bases and 2 bases, with 7 bases remaining between them. The CDR3 totals 11 residues. CDR1 is LGHNT and CDR2 is FRNRAP in the germline V gene. CDR3 DNA sequence: TGTGCTAGCCGGACTAACACTGAAGCTTTCTTT. This encodes CASRTNTEAFF.

CDR3 amino acids: CASSYHGGQGASIYGYTF. The DNA of the CDR3 is TGTGCCAGCAGCTACCACGGAGGACAGGGGGCCTCGATCTATGGCTACACCTTC. The chain is built from TRBV7-9 and TRBJ1-2; TRBD1 aligns across 11 bases. CDR1 SEHNR and CDR2 FQNEAQ come from the germline V gene (reference sequence). The CDR3 is 18 residues long. J gave up 4 bases and V 4 bases, and 14 bases lay outside the gene matches.

This rearrangement joins TRBV27 to TRBJ2-5, with D possibly matching TRBD2 (6 bases). Germline lookup yields CDR1 MNHEY and CDR2 SMNVEV (reference sequence). The CDR3 consists of 13 residues. The V and J ends lost 8 bases and 5 bases respectively, with 15 bases between them. The CDR3 sequence: CASSRGTGETQYF. DNA of the CDR3: TGTGCCAGCTCCCGGGGGACGGGGGAGACCCAGTACTTC.

This clone was counted only a few times. This chain uses TRBV29-1 with TRBJ2-1, with D perhaps matching TRBD1 (5 bases). Trimming removed 7 bases at V and 10 bases at J, with 11 bases between. Germline CDR1 and CDR2: SQVTM and ANQGSEA. There are 10 residues in the CDR3. CDR3 residues: CSAGKGEQFF. The CDR3 DNA reads as TGCAGCGCCGGTAAGGGGGAGCAGTTCTTC.

There are a few counts of this clone. The chain combines TRBV5-5 with TRBJ1-5; D might be TRBD1 (6 bases). The V gene's germline CDR1 is SGHKS and CDR2 YYEKEE (reference sequence). The CDR3 loop spans 14 amino acids. Trimming took off 4 bases at V and 5 bases at J, with 13 bases between the two ends. The CDR3 here is CASSTGTPDQPQHF. The CDR3 bases are TGTGCCAGCAGCACCGGGACACCTGATCAGCCCCAGCATTTT.

The V and J genes are TRBV5-1 and TRBJ1-6, with 11 bases aligning to TRBD1. V lost 4 bases to trimming and J lost 8 bases; unmatched junction nucleotides: 2. Germline V gene sequence: CDR1 SGHRS, CDR2 YFSETQ. The CDR3 sequence is 14 residues long. The CDR3 sequence: CASSQGQGDSPLHF. In DNA, the CDR3 is TGCGCCAGCAGCCAGGGACAGGGGGATTCACCCCTCCACTTT.

The CDR3 protein is CASSPLGGGPGEQFF. Here the CDR3 DNA reads TGTGCCAGCAGCCCCTTGGGGGGGGGCCCTGGTGAGCAGTTCTTC. The V call is TRBV6-5, the J call TRBJ2-1; a possible D gene is TRBD2 (7 bases). V was pared by 6 bases and J by 9 bases, with 21 bases between. The CDR3 is 15 residues long. Per the germline V gene, CDR1 is MNHEY and CDR2 is SVGAGI.

The chain is built from TRBV5-6 and TRBJ1-2, with D tentatively TRBD1 (5 bases). Trimming stripped 0 bases from V and 8 bases from J, with 14 bases between. CDR1 is SGHDT, CDR2 YYEEEE, per germline. The CDR3 spans 14 residues. The CDR3 sequence is CASSLGRAKFGYTF. The CDR3 DNA is TGTGCCAGCAGCTTGGGCAGGGCCAAATTCGGCTACACCTTC.